Each of the 4 T cell receptor beta chains below was sequenced from the same sample in a study of cytomegalovirus exposure and HLA in healthy donors. Here immunoSEQ multiplex PCR was the method, and the copy in TCRdb shows in-frame clones only, minus some. The sample consists of roughly 330,000 clones, around 90% of them appearing once. Sequencing was carried out using PBMCs. The receptor source for this set is a woman aged 30 to 39 in good health and CMV-seropositive.

The chain carries TRBV27 and TRBJ2-1; possibly TRBD1 or TRBD2 for D (6 bases each). The CDR3 runs to 16 residues. CDR1 is MNHEY and CDR2 is SMNVEV in the germline V gene (reference sequence). Trimming shortened V by 5 bases and J by 0 bases, and 14 bases separated the two germline ends. The CDR3 sequence is CASSPVADSSYNEQFF. The CDR3 DNA is TGTGCCAGCAGTCCCGTAGCGGACAGCTCCTACAATGAGCAGTTCTTC.

The chain links TRBV7-6 to TRBJ2-2; tentative D call: TRBD2 (5 bases). CDR3 length equals 16 residues. Trimming pared 1 base from V and 6 bases from J, leaving 15 bases between. In germline, CDR1 is SGHVS, CDR2 FNYEAQ. CDR3 DNA sequence: TGTGCCAGCAGCTTAGATTCCGAGGGTAGGGCCGGGGAGCTGTTTTTT. It encodes CASSLDSEGRAGELFF. The whole variable domain, filled in from reference TRBV7-6 and TRBJ2-2, reads GAGVSQSPRYKVTKRGQDVALRCDPISGHVSLYWYRQALGQGPEFLTYFNYEAQQDKSGLPNDRFSAERPEGSISTLTIQRTEQRDSAMYRCASSLDSEGRAGELFFGEGSRLTVL.

The chain uses TRBV7-6 and TRBJ2-2; D might be TRBD2 (5 bases). Between the trimmed V and J ends, which lost 4 bases and 5 bases, there was a span of 14 bases. The length of the CDR3 is 15 residues. The germline gives CDR1 SGHVS, CDR2 FNYEAQ. The CDR3 loop is CASSSLSGWTGELFF. The CDR3 nucleotides are TGTGCCAGCAGCTCACTGTCGGGGTGGACCGGGGAGCTGTTTTTT.

This clone came up once. This chain connects TRBV4-2 to TRBJ2-7; D is uncertain. The CDR3 contains 14 residues. The germline V and J ends were trimmed by 0 bases and 3 bases, with 9 bases remaining between them. Germline CDR1 reads LGHNA; CDR2 reads YNFKEQ. Here the CDR3 reads CASSQESVSYEQYF. CDR3 nucleotides: TGTGCCAGCAGCCAAGAATCAGTGAGCTACGAGCAGTACTTC.